Listed below are T cell receptor beta chains from one sample, sequenced in a study of human T cells and chemical hapten exposure. TCRdb re-called the RACE reads with MiXCR, one entry per CDR3 protein. This table has approximately 34,000 distinct CDR3 sequences, around 5.5% appearing once. Sequences were obtained from whole blood. These TCRs come from a human donor in good health. Some clones in this sample may be carry-over from other donors' samples. CDR3s include the opening cysteine and the closing phenylalanine or tryptophan.

cdr3_aa: CAWRLADTQYF; v_call: TRBV30; j_call: TRBJ2-3
cdr3_aa: CASKTGHTGELFF; v_call: TRBV6-2/TRBV6-3; j_call: TRBJ2-2
cdr3_aa: CASIIQGNQETQYF; v_call: TRBV6-1; j_call: TRBJ2-5
cdr3_aa: CASSLAGWAQEQYF; v_call: TRBV28; j_call: TRBJ2-7
cdr3_aa: CSARARAPGFAGANVLTF; v_call: TRBV20-1; j_call: TRBJ2-6
cdr3_aa: CATTQNTEAFF; v_call: TRBV6-2/TRBV6-3; j_call: TRBJ1-1
cdr3_aa: CASSPGFGDTQYF; v_call: TRBV18; j_call: TRBJ2-3
cdr3_aa: CSARVAATPETQYF; v_call: TRBV20-1; j_call: TRBJ2-5
cdr3_aa: CASSPQAGLYIYNEQFF; v_call: TRBV12-3/TRBV12-4; j_call: TRBJ2-1
cdr3_aa: CSVEKGPTDTQYF; v_call: TRBV29-1; j_call: TRBJ2-3
cdr3_aa: CASSLSGTTEAFF; v_call: TRBV11-2; j_call: TRBJ1-1
cdr3_aa: CASTLRGPGETQYF; v_call: TRBV5-1; j_call: TRBJ2-5
cdr3_aa: CAISGQGTEAFF; v_call: TRBV10-3; j_call: TRBJ1-1
cdr3_aa: CASSTPQGAHTGELFF; v_call: TRBV19; j_call: TRBJ2-2
cdr3_aa: CASSETGTDTQYF; v_call: TRBV2; j_call: TRBJ2-3
cdr3_aa: CSVEGGDRGRWVQFF; v_call: TRBV29-1; j_call: TRBJ2-1
cdr3_aa: CASSPGRGVYNEQFF; v_call: TRBV7-9; j_call: TRBJ2-1
cdr3_aa: CASSFQAGSGNTIYF; v_call: TRBV7-2; j_call: TRBJ1-3
cdr3_aa: CASSLAGSGGPTDTQYF; v_call: TRBV11-2; j_call: TRBJ2-3
cdr3_aa: CASSPRVLNEQFF; v_call: TRBV28; j_call: TRBJ2-1
cdr3_aa: CASSLQGALITEAFF; v_call: TRBV12-3/TRBV12-4; j_call: TRBJ1-1
cdr3_aa: CASSNRTSFNEQFF; v_call: TRBV7-8; j_call: TRBJ2-1
cdr3_aa: CASSEPQGGETQYF; v_call: TRBV6-1; j_call: TRBJ2-5
cdr3_aa: CASSRAGDYNEQFF; v_call: TRBV27; j_call: TRBJ2-1
cdr3_aa: CASSQIGTNGEQFF; v_call: TRBV4-3; j_call: TRBJ2-1
cdr3_aa: CASSPWDSQETQYF; v_call: TRBV7-9; j_call: TRBJ2-5
cdr3_aa: CASSPDGGGGISTQYF; v_call: TRBV5-1; j_call: TRBJ2-3
cdr3_aa: CSARDVTVGETQYF; v_call: TRBV20-1; j_call: TRBJ2-5
cdr3_aa: CSARDGQASNQPQHF; v_call: TRBV20-1; j_call: TRBJ1-5